This TCR beta chain comes out of a study of CD8+ T cells in alopecia areata. Investigators isolated RNA and reverse transcribed it into cDNA to act as the sequencing template. The repertoire was sequenced with immunoSEQ multiplex PCR; TCRdb's copy has only in-frame clones and lacks some. The sample consists of around 300,000 clones, around 64% of them appearing once. The treatment: oral pan-JAK inhibitor, 5-10 mg twice daily. This clone appeared many times. At the DNA level, this CDR3 is encoded by other sequences in the same sample as well. This CDR3 region has 14 residues. The germline V gene encodes CDR1 SGHTA and CDR2 FQGNSA. Trimming took off 5 bases at V and 1 base at J, with 11 bases between the two ends.

Specimen: CD4+ T cells sorted from blood, collected around week 52, from a patient treated with tofacitinib. The rearrangement links TRBV7-2 to TRBJ1-1; no clear D gene. The source of this sequence is a human donor with alopecia areata. The CDR3 nucleotides read TGTGCCAGCAGCCCCTCTCAAGGGAACACTGAAGCTTTCTTT. As protein: CASSPSQGNTEAFF.